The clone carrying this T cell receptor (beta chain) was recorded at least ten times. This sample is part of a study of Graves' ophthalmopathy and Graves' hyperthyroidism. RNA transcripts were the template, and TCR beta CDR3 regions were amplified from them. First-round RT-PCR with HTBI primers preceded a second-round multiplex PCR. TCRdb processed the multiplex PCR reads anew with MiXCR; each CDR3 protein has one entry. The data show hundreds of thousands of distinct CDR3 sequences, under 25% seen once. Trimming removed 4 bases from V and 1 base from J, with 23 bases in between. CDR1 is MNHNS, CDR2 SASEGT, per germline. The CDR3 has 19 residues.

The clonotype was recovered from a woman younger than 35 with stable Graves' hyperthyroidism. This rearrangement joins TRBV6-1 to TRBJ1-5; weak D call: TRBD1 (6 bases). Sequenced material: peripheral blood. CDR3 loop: CASSGFPQTGQKSNQPQHF. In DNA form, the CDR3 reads TGTGCCAGCAGTGGATTTCCCCAAACCGGACAGAAGAGCAATCAGCCCCAGCATTTT.